This TCR beta chain came from a study of shared clonotypes between healthy human individuals. About the study: Aged 18 to 49, the donors were a couple of women and three men.

With 7 bases removed from V and 7 bases from J, the gap between germline ends came to 19 bases. Germline CDR1 and CDR2: LNHDA and SQIVND (reference sequence). This CDR3 has 14 amino acids. For this clone: Its cognate antigen is unknown.

Clones were read by immunoSEQ multiplex PCR, and TCRdb kept only the in-frame ones, dropping some. The table has approximately 470,000 clones, approximately 78% seen once. Each unsorted sample relied on about 90 million PBMCs as its source of genomic DNA. Whole-study results and caveats: Limited genetic and exposure-history diversity came from having few donors. Only blood underwent sampling, and tissue repertoires likely differ.

This TCR was recovered from a woman aged 40 to 50 in good health. Some clones in this sample may be carry-over from other donors' samples. V and J are TRBV19 and TRBJ1-2, with a weak D call TRBD1 (5 bases). The specimen sequenced was PBMCs. The DNA of the CDR3 is TGTGCCAGTAACCCCACGACAGCTCGTATTGGCTACACCTTC. It translates to CASNPTTARIGYTF.